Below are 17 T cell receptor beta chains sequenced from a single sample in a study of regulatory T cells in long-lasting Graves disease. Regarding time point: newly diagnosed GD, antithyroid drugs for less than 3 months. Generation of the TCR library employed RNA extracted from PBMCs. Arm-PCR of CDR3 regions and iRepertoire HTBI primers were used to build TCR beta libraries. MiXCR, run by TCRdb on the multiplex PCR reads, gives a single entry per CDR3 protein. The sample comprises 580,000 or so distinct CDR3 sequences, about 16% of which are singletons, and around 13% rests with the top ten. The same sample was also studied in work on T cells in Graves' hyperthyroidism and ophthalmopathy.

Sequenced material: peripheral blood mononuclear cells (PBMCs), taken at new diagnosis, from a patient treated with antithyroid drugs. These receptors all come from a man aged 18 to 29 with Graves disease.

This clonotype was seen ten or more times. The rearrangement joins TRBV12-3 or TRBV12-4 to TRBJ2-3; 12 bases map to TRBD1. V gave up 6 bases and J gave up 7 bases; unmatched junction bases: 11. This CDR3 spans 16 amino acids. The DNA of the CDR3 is TGTGCCAGCAGATCCAACCGGGACAGGGGGCTGTATACGCAGTATTTT. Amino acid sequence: CASRSNRDRGLYTQYF.

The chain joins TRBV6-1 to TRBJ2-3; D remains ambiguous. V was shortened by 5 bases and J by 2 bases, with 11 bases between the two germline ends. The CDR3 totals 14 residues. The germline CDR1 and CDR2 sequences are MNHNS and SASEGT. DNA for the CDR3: TGTGCCAGCAGTCCCACCCGGAACACAGATACGCAGTATTTT. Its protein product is CASSPTRNTDTQYF.

CDR3 protein: CSVVRSPDTSLPQYF. DNA for the CDR3: TGCAGCGTTGTCCGCAGCCCCGACACAAGCCTGCCGCAGTATTTT. This chain uses TRBV29-1 with TRBJ2-3; the D is unclear. Deletions cut 4 bases from V and 10 bases from J, with 24 bases between. Germline assignment: CDR1 SQVTM and CDR2 ANQGSEA. The CDR3 contains 15 residues.

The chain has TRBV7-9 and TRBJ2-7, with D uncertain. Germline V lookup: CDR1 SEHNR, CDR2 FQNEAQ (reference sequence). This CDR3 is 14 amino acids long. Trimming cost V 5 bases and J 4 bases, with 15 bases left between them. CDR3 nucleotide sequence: TGTGCCAGCAGCCCCCGAAATCTACAATACGAGCAGTACTTC. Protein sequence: CASSPRNLQYEQYF.

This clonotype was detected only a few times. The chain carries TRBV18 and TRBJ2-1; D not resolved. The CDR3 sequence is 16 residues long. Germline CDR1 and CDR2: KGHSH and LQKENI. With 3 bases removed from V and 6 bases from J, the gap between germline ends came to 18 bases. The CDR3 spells CASSPLNTAIGNEQFF. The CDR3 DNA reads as TGTGCCAGCTCACCTTTGAATACGGCAATCGGCAATGAGCAGTTCTTC. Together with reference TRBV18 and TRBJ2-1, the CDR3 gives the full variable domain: NAGVMQNPRHLVRRRGQEARLRCSPMKGHSHVYWYRQLPEEGLKFMVYLQKENIIDESGMPKERFSAEFPKEGPSILRIQQVVRGDSAAYFCASSPLNTAIGNEQFFGPGTRLTVL.

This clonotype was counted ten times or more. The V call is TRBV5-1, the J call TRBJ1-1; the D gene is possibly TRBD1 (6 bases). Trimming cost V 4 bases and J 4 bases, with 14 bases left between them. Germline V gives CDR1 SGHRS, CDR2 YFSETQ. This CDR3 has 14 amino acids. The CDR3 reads CASSTTTGPTEAFF. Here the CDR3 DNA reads TGCGCCAGCAGCACCACTACAGGGCCCACTGAAGCTTTCTTT.

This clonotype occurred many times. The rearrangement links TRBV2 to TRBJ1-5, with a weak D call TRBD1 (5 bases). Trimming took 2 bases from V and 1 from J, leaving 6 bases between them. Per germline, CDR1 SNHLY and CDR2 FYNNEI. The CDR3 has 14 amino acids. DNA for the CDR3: TGTGCCAGCAGTGAACAGGGCAGCAATCAGCCCCAGCATTTT. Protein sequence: CASSEQGSNQPQHF.

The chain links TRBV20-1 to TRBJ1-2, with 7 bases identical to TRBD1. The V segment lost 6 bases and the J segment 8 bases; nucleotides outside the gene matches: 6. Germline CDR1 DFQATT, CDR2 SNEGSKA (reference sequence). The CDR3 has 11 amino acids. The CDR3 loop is CSAHDRAGYTF. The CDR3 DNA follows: TGCAGTGCCCACGACAGGGCCGGCTACACCTTC.

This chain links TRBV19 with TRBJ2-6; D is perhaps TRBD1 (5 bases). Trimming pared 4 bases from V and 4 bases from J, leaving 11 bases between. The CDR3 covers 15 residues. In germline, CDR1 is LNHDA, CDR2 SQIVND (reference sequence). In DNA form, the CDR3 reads TGTGCCAGTAGTACCCAGGGAACCGGGGCCAACGTCCTGACTTTC. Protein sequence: CASSTQGTGANVLTF.

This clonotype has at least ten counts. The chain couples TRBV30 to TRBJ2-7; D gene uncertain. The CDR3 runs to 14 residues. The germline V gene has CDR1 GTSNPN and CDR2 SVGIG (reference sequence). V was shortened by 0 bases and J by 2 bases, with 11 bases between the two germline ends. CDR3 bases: TGTGCCTGGAGTGTAAAGCTCCCCCCCTACGAGCAGTACTTC. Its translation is CAWSVKLPPYEQYF.

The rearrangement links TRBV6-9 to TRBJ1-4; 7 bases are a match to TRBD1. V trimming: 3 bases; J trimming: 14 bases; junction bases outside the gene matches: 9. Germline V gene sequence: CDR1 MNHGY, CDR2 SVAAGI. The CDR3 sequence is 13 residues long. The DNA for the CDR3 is TGTGCCAGCAGTTACTCCGGTATACAGGGGCTGTTTTTT. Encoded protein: CASSYSGIQGLFF.

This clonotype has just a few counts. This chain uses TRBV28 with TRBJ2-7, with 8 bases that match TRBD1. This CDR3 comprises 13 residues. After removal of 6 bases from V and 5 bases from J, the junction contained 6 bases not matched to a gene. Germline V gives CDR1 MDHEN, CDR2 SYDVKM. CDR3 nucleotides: TGTGCCAGCAGCCGACAGGGGAATGACGAGCAGTACTTC. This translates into CASSRQGNDEQYF.

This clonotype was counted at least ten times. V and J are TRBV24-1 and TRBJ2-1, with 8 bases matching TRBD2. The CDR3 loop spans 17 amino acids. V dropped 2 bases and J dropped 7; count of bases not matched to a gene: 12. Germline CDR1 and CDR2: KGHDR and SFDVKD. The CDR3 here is CATSDSLGSGTINEQFF. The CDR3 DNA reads TGTGCCACCAGTGATTCCCTGGGTAGCGGGACGATTAATGAGCAGTTCTTC.

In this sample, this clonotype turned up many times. The CDR3 DNA sequence: TGTGCCAGCAGCCCAGACAGGGATGGCTACACCTTC. This gives the protein CASSPDRDGYTF. This chain joins TRBV7-9 and TRBJ1-2; 7 nucleotides match TRBD1. Germline V CDR1 and CDR2: SEHNR, FQNEAQ (reference sequence). The CDR3 has 12 residues. V dropped 5 bases and J dropped 6; count of bases not matched to a gene: 3.

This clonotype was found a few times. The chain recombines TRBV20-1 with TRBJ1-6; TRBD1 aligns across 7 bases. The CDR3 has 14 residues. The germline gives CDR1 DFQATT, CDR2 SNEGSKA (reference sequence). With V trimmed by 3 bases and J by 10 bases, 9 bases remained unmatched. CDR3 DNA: TGCAGTGCTAGCCCCGGACAGGTACCCTCACCCCTCCACTTT. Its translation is CSASPGQVPSPLHF.

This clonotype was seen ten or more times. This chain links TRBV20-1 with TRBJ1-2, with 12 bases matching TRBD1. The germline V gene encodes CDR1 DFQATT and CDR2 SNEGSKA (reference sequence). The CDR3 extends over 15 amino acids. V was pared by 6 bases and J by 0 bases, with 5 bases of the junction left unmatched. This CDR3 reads CSAGDRGRANYGYTF. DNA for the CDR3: TGCAGTGCAGGGGACAGGGGGCGAGCTAACTATGGCTACACCTTC.

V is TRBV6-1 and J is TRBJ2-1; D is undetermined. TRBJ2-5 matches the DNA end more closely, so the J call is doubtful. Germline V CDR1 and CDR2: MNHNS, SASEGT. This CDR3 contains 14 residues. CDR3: CASRVVGIQETQYF. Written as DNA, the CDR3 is TGTGCCAGCAGGGTAGTAGGAATCCAAGAGACCCAGTACTTC.